A single sample gave rise to the 21 T cell receptor beta chains below, sequenced in a study of blood T cell repertoires in COVID-19. Clones were read by immunoSEQ multiplex PCR, and TCRdb kept only the in-frame ones, dropping some. There are about 110,000 clones in the sample; less than 75% occur only once, and 1.5% to 2% lies in the top ten. Sequenced input: peripheral blood. All receptors come from a woman between 40 and 50 years old with acute or convalescent COVID-19.

This clone was seen just once. This rearrangement joins TRBV2 to TRBJ2-4; TRBD1 is a possible D gene (6 bases). Looked up from germline, CDR1 is SNHLY and CDR2 is FYNNEI. CDR3 size: 13 residues. Trimming stripped 4 bases from V and 4 bases from J, with 8 bases between. The CDR3: CASSGGTKNIQYF. The CDR3 nucleotides are TGTGCCAGCAGTGGAGGGACAAAAAACATTCAGTACTTC.

The V and J genes are TRBV30 and TRBJ1-4; possible D gene TRBD1, 6 bases. The CDR3 contains 15 residues. The germline V gene encodes CDR1 GTSNPN and CDR2 SVGIG (reference sequence). V was trimmed by 2 bases and J by 1 base, leaving 11 bases between them. Written as DNA, the CDR3 is TGTGCCTGGAGTCTAAAACAGGGAACTAATGAAAAACTGTTTTTT. Its protein is CAWSLKQGTNEKLFF.

This chain links TRBV20-1 with TRBJ2-2; unclear D gene. The CDR3 extends over 14 amino acids. The germline V gene encodes CDR1 DFQATT and CDR2 SNEGSKA (reference sequence). The V end was cut by 3 bases, the J end by 4 bases, with 12 bases between. The CDR3 loop is CSASNGYLTGELFF. CDR3 in DNA: TGCAGTGCTAGTAACGGGTATCTCACCGGGGAGCTGTTTTTT.

Only a few counts were recorded for this clone. The chain uses TRBV28 and TRBJ1-5; perhaps TRBD1 as D (6 bases). The CDR3 runs to 14 residues. CDR1 MDHEN and CDR2 SYDVKM come from the germline V gene. Trimming removed 8 bases from V and 6 bases from J, with 17 bases in between. The CDR3 sequence: CASLTGTRGQPQHF. CDR3 DNA sequence: TGTGCCAGCCTCACAGGGACCAGGGGTCAGCCCCAGCATTTT.

V and J are TRBV27 and TRBJ2-6, with TRBD2 identical over 8 bases. V shed 6 bases, J shed 3 bases, and the junction held 4 bases outside the gene matches. CDR3 length: 15 amino acids. Germline CDR1 MNHEY, CDR2 SMNVEV (reference sequence). The CDR3 sequence: CASRPGGIGANVLTF. DNA for the CDR3: TGTGCCAGCAGACCGGGGGGGATTGGGGCCAACGTCCTGACTTTC.

This clone was found many times. The chain joins TRBV28 to TRBJ1-6, with D perhaps TRBD1 (5 bases). Trimming cost V 2 bases and J 3 bases, with 11 bases left between them. The CDR3 contains 16 residues. Per the germline V gene, CDR1 is MDHEN and CDR2 is SYDVKM. The CDR3, as DNA: TGTGCCAGCAGTTTACTGAGCGACAGCTATAATTCACCCCTCCACTTT. This encodes CASSLLSDSYNSPLHF.

This clone was detected only a few times. The chain has TRBV11-2 and TRBJ2-5; 11 bases are shared with TRBD2. Losses at the gene ends were 4 bases for V and 3 bases for J; bases not matched to a gene: 7. CDR1 and CDR2 from the germline V gene are SGHAT and FQNNGV. The CDR3 has 16 residues. CDR3 nucleotide sequence: TGTGCCAGCAGCTGGGGTGGGACTAGCGGAAAAGAGACCCAGTACTTC. As protein: CASSWGGTSGKETQYF.

The chain joins TRBV6-5 to TRBJ1-2; the D is unclear. The CDR3 extends over 15 amino acids. Germline CDR1 is MNHEY and CDR2 is SVGAGI. Deletions cut 2 bases from V and 4 bases from J, with 14 bases between. The CDR3 DNA reads TGTGCCAGCAGTTACCTCAGGAGTAGCGGCTATGGCTACACCTTC. Protein sequence: CASSYLRSSGYGYTF.

The gene calls are TRBV7-9 and TRBJ2-5, with D possibly being TRBD2 (5 bases). Germline V gives CDR1 SEHNR, CDR2 FQNEAQ (reference sequence). V lost 5 bases, J lost 4 bases, and 14 bases lay in between. This CDR3 is built from 14 residues. The CDR3 DNA follows: TGTGCCAGCAGCCCAGACGGGGTACGAGAGACCCAGTACTTC. It yields the protein CASSPDGVRETQYF.

The chain has TRBV10-3 and TRBJ2-5; a weak D match, TRBD1 (6 bases). Germline assignment: CDR1 ENHRY and CDR2 SYGVKD. This CDR3 has 14 amino acids. The ends were cut back, 10 bases at V and 1 base at J, with 16 bases in the middle. CDR3 nucleotide sequence: TGTGCCACCAACAGGGAAGGTGGCCAAGAGACCCAGTACTTC. This gives the protein CATNREGGQETQYF.

V and J are TRBV28 and TRBJ1-2; 8 bases fit TRBD1. The ends lost 6 bases at V and 3 bases at J; junction bases unmatched: 6. The CDR3 covers 14 residues. CDR1 and CDR2 (germline): MDHEN, SYDVKM. CDR3 DNA: TGTGCCAGCAGCACTAAGGACAGGGACTATGGCTACACCTTC. As protein: CASSTKDRDYGYTF.

This clone was observed a handful of times. V usage is TRBV10-2 and J usage is TRBJ2-7; D uncertain. Per germline, CDR1 WSHSY and CDR2 SAAADI. V was trimmed by 3 bases and J by 3 bases, leaving 6 bases between them. The CDR3 runs to 12 residues. The CDR3 sequence: CASSDPLYEQYF. The CDR3 DNA reads TGCGCCAGCAGTGATCCTCTCTACGAGCAGTACTTC.

The rearrangement uses TRBV2 and TRBJ2-2, with TRBD1 matching 7 bases. The V segment lost 10 bases and the J segment 5 bases; nucleotides outside the gene matches: 7. CDR1 SNHLY and CDR2 FYNNEI come from the germline V gene. The CDR3 runs to 13 residues. The CDR3, as DNA: TGTGCCACCAGGGACAGACGGACCGGGGAGCTGTTTTTT. This encodes CATRDRRTGELFF.

Points on this clone: Just one base apart from a much larger clone, this may be a read error. This chain links TRBV7-9 with TRBJ1-1, with 7 nucleotides matching TRBD1. This CDR3 is 14 amino acids long. The V gene's germline CDR1 is SEHNR and CDR2 FQNEAQ (reference sequence). The ends lost 1 base at V and 1 base at J; junction bases unmatched: 0. The CDR3 region has the DNA TGTGCCAGCAGCTTAGGACAGGGGAACACTGAAGCTTTCTTT. Amino acid sequence: CASSLGQGNTEAFF.

The V call is TRBV6-5, the J call TRBJ2-1; D gene unclear. Germline CDR1 MNHEY, CDR2 SVGAGI. This CDR3 has 13 amino acids. Trimming cost V 2 bases and J 9 bases, with 11 bases left between them. CDR3 sequence reads: CASSYNNDGEQFF. The CDR3 DNA is TGTGCCAGCAGTTACAACAATGATGGTGAGCAGTTCTTC.

The rearrangement joins TRBV6-5 to TRBJ1-4, with D possibly being TRBD1 (5 bases). The CDR3 is made up of 14 amino acids. CDR1 MNHEY and CDR2 SVGAGI come from the germline V gene. V was trimmed by 6 bases and J by 8 bases, leaving 16 bases between them. The CDR3 DNA is TGTGCCAGCAGCAGGGATCTTCAGCGAGAAAAACTGTTTTTT. Translating it yields CASSRDLQREKLFF.

The V gene is TRBV11-1, the J gene TRBJ2-2; 7 bases line up with TRBD1. V was pared by 5 bases and J by 0 bases, with 6 bases of the junction left unmatched. This CDR3 contains 16 residues. Germline V gene data show CDR1 as SGHAT and CDR2 as FQDESV (reference sequence). The CDR3 protein is CASSPLTGTNTGELFF. For the CDR3, the DNA is TGTGCCAGCAGCCCTTTGACAGGGACGAACACCGGGGAGCTGTTTTTT. The full variable domain, completed using reference TRBV11-1 and TRBJ2-2, is EAEVAQSPRYKITEKSQAVAFWCDPISGHATLYWYRQILGQGPELLVQFQDESVVDDSQLPKDRFSAERLKGVDSTLKIQPAELGDSAMYLCASSPLTGTNTGELFFGEGSRLTVL.

The genes are TRBV12-5 and TRBJ2-6; D gene ambiguous. The CDR3 consists of 16 residues. Germline V gene lookup returns CDR1 LGHNT and CDR2 FRNRAP. V lost 0 bases, J lost 0 bases, and 6 bases lay in between. The CDR3 nucleotides are TGTGCTAGTGGTTTGGTTTCCGGCTCTGGGGCCAACGTCCTGACTTTC. It specifies CASGLVSGSGANVLTF.

The CDR3 nucleotides are TGTGCCAGCAGCTTGGGCGGGGGGGCCGGGGAGCTGTTTTTT. It yields the protein CASSLGGGAGELFF. The chain joins TRBV5-6 to TRBJ2-2; 9 bases fit TRBD2. Losses at the gene ends were 0 bases for V and 6 bases for J; bases not matched to a gene: 0. The CDR3 is 14 residues long. The germline V gene encodes CDR1 SGHDT and CDR2 YYEEEE.

The gene calls are TRBV6-5 and TRBJ2-4; maybe TRBD1 (6 bases). Germline-derived CDR1 and CDR2 are MNHEY and SVGAGI. The CDR3 is 12 residues long. V lost 11 bases and J lost 4, with 12 bases in between. CDR3 nucleotide sequence: TGTGCCCGCGTGCAGGGGAAAAACATTCAGTACTTC. Residues: CARVQGKNIQYF.

The rearrangement joins TRBV6-1 to TRBJ1-5; D ambiguous. Germline V CDR1 and CDR2: MNHNS, SASEGT. The CDR3 runs 15 residues. V dropped 1 base and J dropped 4 bases, with 11 bases sitting between them. In nucleotides, the CDR3 is TGTGCCAGCAGTGAAGGGGAGATCCTTAATCAGCCCCAGCATTTT. Translating it yields CASSEGEILNQPQHF.